One T cell receptor (beta chain) is described in this entry. The antigen it recognizes is unknown. Within one base of it there is no much larger clone, and no base qualities were kept. A second Seattle source provided samples from volunteer blood donors who had recovered from COVID-19. Collaborating institutions collected whole blood in K2EDTA tubes following their own protocols. For TCRbeta analysis, collaborators shipped samples as frozen whole blood, isolated PBMCs, or DNA extracted from either of those sample types. These data come from a study of blood T cell repertoires in COVID-19 (dated by TCRdb to the early 2020s). With respect to the entire study: Samples from collaborators originated in the United States, Italy and Spain and spanned both the acute and convalescent phases of COVID-19. Where HLA class I and class II types were available, the types were taken from metadata supplied by the sample provider, not from assay-based typing. Samples came from the ongoing ImmuneRACE study (first 160 participants) plus 1,254 subjects from 6 global collaborators. The prospective study material was composed of cDNA or gDNA derived from T cells, B-cell-depleted T cells, or PBMCs. Sample metadata almost always included a de-identified subject ID, COVID-19 status, age in years and sex. Deeply sampled blood TCRbeta repertoires from subjects exposed to, actively infected with, or recovered from COVID-19 were included in the dataset. The repertoires were made available in a free public database intended to serve as a resource for research on the immune response to SARS-CoV-2.

The CDR3 starts with the cysteine, ends with the phenylalanine, and has 16 residues. Only the CDR3 DNA stays, 48 bases, in frame from base 1. From V the trimming removes 4 bases and from J it removes 7 bases, while the gene matches leave 12 bases of the junction unaccounted for. CDR1 and CDR2, looked up from the germline V gene (reference sequence), are SGHNT and YYREEE. Findings and caveats that apply to the study as a whole: The quantity of clinical and demographic metadata differed by source and by participant and was supplied without curation.

TCRbeta CDR3 regions were amplified from genomic DNA using the immunoSEQ Assay, a bias-controlled multiplex PCR. The study's own analysis went as follows. The number of nucleated cells in each sample was estimated from the amplification of reference gene primers within the assay. To quantify the absolute abundance of each unique TCRbeta CDR3 rearrangement, sequence reads were collapsed and filtered. For each sample, productive Simpson clonality was calculated as the square root of Simpson's diversity index over productive rearrangements. TCRdb's version of the immuneACCESS table is confined to in-frame rearrangements and falls short of the full clone set. An unresolved V gene accounts for under half of the shortfall where checked; the remainder is of unknown origin. That table gives V, J and clone size, and the DNA gave D and trimming. This sample gives approximately 230,000 clones in total; roughly 88% of them show up just once. The ten most abundant clones make up 2% to 2.5% of the sample.

Material for sequencing was peripheral blood. This clonotype was obtained from a woman between 40 and 55 years old who had recovered from COVID-19. The sequence links TRBV5-4 to TRBJ2-5, and 11 junction bases match TRBD2. CDR3 reads: CASSRMTSGAGVTQYF. The bases read TGTGCCAGCAGCAGAATGACTAGCGGGGCCGGGGTGACCCAGTACTTC.